The rows below give T cell receptor beta chains drawn from one sample of a study of vaccination and CD4 T cells after COVID-19. No antigen has been identified for these receptors. MiXCR was run by TCRdb on the PCR reads, yielding one entry per CDR3 protein. The sample shows about 12,000 distinct CDR3 sequences, roughly 50% of them seen only once. Specimen: CD4+ T cells from blood, cultured in vitro. These TCRs come from a human donor who had recovered from COVID-19. Each CDR3 is given without its conserved first and last residue. The order of the fields is J gene, V gene, CDR3 length, CDR3 protein.

>TRBJ1-5|TRBV11-1|13
ASSRSGDRNQPQH
>TRBJ1-1|TRBV6-1|12
ASNVQGANTEAF
>TRBJ1-5|TRBV6-2/TRBV6-3|12
ASSQQYSNQPQH
>TRBJ1-5|TRBV6-5|12
ASSLGGAGQPQH
>TRBJ1-2|TRBV19|11
ASSILGYYGYT
>TRBJ2-3|TRBV12-3/TRBV12-4|14
ASSPLSGEGPDTQY
>TRBJ2-3|TRBV24-1|13
ATSDLYGGADTQY
>TRBJ2-7|TRBV28|13
ASRVAGPSSYEQY
>TRBJ1-4|TRBV19|10
ASRTVDEKLF
>TRBJ1-6|TRBV28|14
ASSFRGGTFNSPLH
>TRBJ2-5|TRBV5-8|13
ASSLYLGRQETQY
>TRBJ1-2|TRBV6-2/TRBV6-3|11
ASSYRANYGYT
>TRBJ1-3|TRBV2|14
ASSFTGSREGNTIY
>TRBJ1-2|TRBV20-1|12
SARSPGSNYGYT
>TRBJ2-2|TRBV6-4|15
ASSPNLGGVNTGELF
>TRBJ2-5|TRBV28|11
ASSGGLGETQY
>TRBJ1-5|TRBV30|11
AWGTGGNQPQH
>TRBJ2-2|TRBV19|14
ASSTPGQGIAGELF
>TRBJ1-1|TRBV20-1|9
SATRGIEAF
>TRBJ2-7|TRBV6-1|14
ASSESGLAGAGEQY
>TRBJ1-5|TRBV27|14
ASSPGGWTGDQPQH
>TRBJ2-6|TRBV20-1|15
SASPSGGPSGANVLT
>TRBJ1-2|TRBV28|15
ASSFYPWAAINYGYT